Listed below are T cell receptor beta chains from one sample, sequenced in a study of T cells after yellow fever vaccination. TCRdb passed the 5' RACE reads through MiXCR, listing each CDR3 protein once. The profile shows 510,000 or so distinct CDR3 sequences, roughly 19% of them singletons. Sequenced material: PBMCs, taken 15 days after the yellow fever booster vaccination. The receptors derive from a man aged 25 to 40 who received the YFV17D yellow fever vaccine. CDR3s include the opening cysteine and the closing phenylalanine or tryptophan. The order of the fields is clone size, V gene, J gene, D gene, CDR3 protein, CDR3 DNA. The D gene is left open where the match is weak. The listing skips clone size in some rows; elsewhere it reads once, few, many or a size class.

size: few; V: TRBV20-1; J: TRBJ2-1; D: TRBD2; CDR3: CSASGAREGRGNEQFF; DNA: TGCAGTGCTAGTGGGGCCCGGGAGGGCCGGGGGAATGAGCAGTTCTTC
size: NA; V: TRBV6-5; J: TRBJ1-5; D: TRBD1; CDR3: CASSYSSRDRYHQPQHF; DNA: TGTGCCAGCAGTTACTCGTCCCGGGACAGGTATCATCAGCCCCAGCATTTT
size: NA; V: TRBV28; J: TRBJ2-3; D: NA; CDR3: CASDGQRAQYF; DNA: TGTGCCAGCGACGGACAAAGGGCGCAGTATTTT
size: NA; V: TRBV20-1; J: TRBJ2-2; D: TRBD2; CDR3: CSARGTSGELFF; DNA: TGCAGTGCTAGAGGGACTAGTGGGGAGCTGTTTTTT
size: NA; V: TRBV7-2; J: TRBJ2-7; D: NA; CDR3: CASSLASISYEQYF; DNA: TGTGCCAGCAGCTTAGCATCTATCTCCTACGAGCAGTACTTC
size: few; V: TRBV6-5; J: TRBJ2-7; D: TRBD1; CDR3: CASSYSNRGPLIGLYEQYF; DNA: TGTGCCAGCAGTTACTCGAACAGGGGTCCCCTAATCGGGCTCTACGAGCAGTACTTC
size: many; V: TRBV7-9; J: TRBJ2-1; D: TRBD2; CDR3: CASSDSGRYNEQFF; DNA: TGTGCCAGCAGCGACAGCGGGAGGTACAATGAGCAGTTCTTC
size: few; V: TRBV7-7; J: TRBJ2-2; D: TRBD1; CDR3: CASSMDRVGTGELFF; DNA: TGTGCCAGCAGCATGGACAGGGTCGGCACCGGGGAGCTGTTTTTT
size: NA; V: TRBV20-1; J: TRBJ2-4; D: NA; CDR3: CSAKGVAKNIQYF; DNA: TGCAGTGCTAAAGGGGTTGCCAAAAACATTCAGTACTTC
size: few; V: TRBV18; J: TRBJ2-7; D: NA; CDR3: CASSPSGGPAYF; DNA: TGTGCCAGCTCACCATCAGGGGGGCCTGCGTACTTC
size: NA; V: TRBV5-8; J: TRBJ1-3; D: NA; CDR3: CASSLDHSGNTIYF; DNA: TGTGCCAGCAGCTTGGACCACTCTGGAAACACCATATATTTT
size: NA; V: TRBV27; J: TRBJ2-2; D: NA; CDR3: CASRDVSSAPTGELFF; DNA: TGTGCCAGCAGAGACGTCTCTAGCGCCCCCACCGGGGAGCTGTTTTTT
size: NA; V: TRBV7-9; J: TRBJ2-7; D: NA; CDR3: CASEGESYEQYF; DNA: TGTGCCAGCGAAGGCGAATCCTACGAGCAGTACTTC
size: NA; V: TRBV7-2; J: TRBJ2-2; D: NA; CDR3: CASSLAGTETGRLFF; DNA: TGTGCCAGCAGCTTAGCTGGGACGGAAACGGGGAGGCTGTTTTTT
size: few; V: TRBV20-1; J: TRBJ2-1; D: TRBD2; CDR3: CSAGGENEQFF; DNA: TGCAGTGCTGGGGGGGAGAACGAGCAGTTCTTC
size: NA; V: TRBV7-9; J: TRBJ2-2; D: TRBD2; CDR3: CASSLLTGGVGELFF; DNA: TGTGCCAGCAGCTTATTGACGGGAGGCGTCGGGGAGCTGTTTTTT
size: few; V: TRBV7-2; J: TRBJ2-7; D: TRBD2; CDR3: CASSPEFFSGSYEQYF; DNA: TGTGCCAGCAGCCCGGAATTTTTTAGCGGGAGTTACGAGCAGTACTTC
size: NA; V: TRBV5-4; J: TRBJ2-2; D: TRBD2; CDR3: CASSETSGIVIGELFF; DNA: TGTGCCAGCAGCGAGACTAGCGGGATAGTTATCGGGGAGCTGTTTTTT
size: few; V: TRBV27; J: TRBJ2-1; D: NA; CDR3: CASSTLSAVALYNEQFF; DNA: TGTGCCAGCAGTACCTTAAGCGCGGTTGCTCTCTACAATGAGCAGTTCTTC
size: NA; V: TRBV7-8; J: TRBJ2-7; D: NA; CDR3: CASSLLGTSYEQYF; DNA: TGTGCCAGCAGCTTACTTGGGACATCCTACGAGCAGTACTTC
size: few; V: TRBV28; J: TRBJ2-3; D: NA; CDR3: CASTEPVGTDTQYF; DNA: TGTGCCAGCACCGAACCCGTTGGGACAGATACGCAGTATTTT
size: few; V: TRBV7-8; J: TRBJ2-1; D: TRBD2; CDR3: CASSFSAGVYNEQFF; DNA: TGTGCCAGCAGCTTTTCTGCGGGAGTTTACAATGAGCAGTTCTTC
size: NA; V: TRBV7-9; J: TRBJ2-7; D: NA; CDR3: CASSPGSEQYF; DNA: TGTGCCAGCAGCCCGGGCTCCGAGCAGTACTTC
size: few; V: TRBV7-6; J: TRBJ2-2; D: NA; CDR3: CASGAGRYTGELFF; DNA: TGTGCCAGCGGCGCAGGACGGTACACCGGGGAGCTGTTTTTT
size: NA; V: TRBV7-2; J: TRBJ2-1; D: TRBD2; CDR3: CATTHGGANEQFF; DNA: TGTGCCACCACACACGGGGGGGCAAATGAGCAGTTCTTC
size: few; V: TRBV3-1; J: TRBJ1-2; D: TRBD1; CDR3: CASSRGTGDYGYTF; DNA: TGTGCCAGCAGCCGGGGGACAGGGGACTATGGCTACACCTTC
size: few; V: TRBV20-1; J: TRBJ2-2; D: TRBD2; CDR3: CSAGRSGRLNTGELFF; DNA: TGCAGTGCAGGGCGTAGCGGGAGGTTAAACACCGGGGAGCTGTTTTTT
size: few; V: TRBV7-2; J: TRBJ2-4; D: NA; CDR3: CASSSGHHIAKNIQYF; DNA: TGTGCCAGCAGCTCGGGACACCATATAGCCAAAAACATTCAGTACTTC
size: few; V: TRBV5-1; J: TRBJ1-4; D: NA; CDR3: CASSLAGGGNEKLFF; DNA: TGCGCCAGCAGCTTGGCCGGTGGGGGAAATGAAAAACTGTTTTTT
size: few; V: TRBV7-2; J: TRBJ2-2; D: NA; CDR3: CASSVFTGELFF; DNA: TGTGCCAGCAGCGTCTTCACCGGGGAGCTGTTTTTT
size: NA; V: TRBV4-2; J: TRBJ2-4; D: NA; CDR3: CASSQGTPFAKNIQYF; DNA: TGTGCCAGCAGCCAAGGGACACCCTTTGCCAAAAACATTCAGTACTTC
size: few; V: TRBV9; J: TRBJ2-4; D: NA; CDR3: CASNGGDTENIQYF; DNA: TGTGCCAGCAACGGGGGAGACACGGAAAACATTCAGTACTTC
size: once; V: TRBV7-2; J: TRBJ1-6; D: NA; CDR3: CASSPGQFSLYNSPLHF; DNA: TGTGCCAGCAGCCCAGGGCAGTTCTCACTCTATAATTCACCCCTCCACTTT
size: few; V: TRBV11-2; J: TRBJ2-1; D: NA; CDR3: CASSLRWYNEQFF; DNA: TGTGCCAGCAGCTTAAGGTGGTACAATGAGCAGTTCTTC
size: few; V: TRBV20-1; J: TRBJ2-1; D: TRBD2; CDR3: CSARESGRANNEQFF; DNA: TGCAGTGCTAGAGAATCCGGGAGGGCCAACAATGAGCAGTTCTTC
size: NA; V: TRBV12-3/TRBV12-4; J: TRBJ2-2; D: TRBD2; CDR3: CASSLAGLAGGKNTGELFF; DNA: TGTGCCAGCAGTTTAGCCGGACTAGCGGGAGGGAAGAACACCGGGGAGCTGTTTTTT